This T cell receptor beta chain was documented in a study of tumor-infiltrating lymphocytes in primary liver carcinoma. It was from roughly 20-30 mg of unsorted bulk tissue that RNA and DNA were co-extracted. Patients had chronic HBV infection and were treatment-naive. CDR1 is SGHRS, CDR2 YFSETQ, per germline. This CDR3 is 15 amino acids long. Starting from about 0.5 ug of total RNA, TCR beta cDNA was produced with a primer in the constant region. Investigators got TCR beta libraries out of three nested multiplex PCR rounds, done with slightly modified ARM-PCR. Researchers ran the first two PCR rounds for ten to eleven cycles each with TRBV1-TRBV30 forward primers and a C-beta reverse primer. TCRdb itself ran the multiplex PCR reads through MiXCR, one entry per CDR3 protein. The table includes 150,000 to 200,000 distinct CDR3 sequences, around four fifths detected once. The count of this clonotype is one. Sequence at one end of the junction differs from germline and may be a read error.

The sample consisted of tumor tissue from primary liver carcinoma. V gene TRBV5-1 combines with J gene TRBJ2-2, with TRBD1 identical over 7 bases. This receptor was taken from a man aged 40-55 years with primary liver carcinoma and hepatitis B virus infection. CDR3 sequence reads: CARCDRVPNTGELFF. The CDR3 DNA follows: TGCGCTAGGTGCGACAGGGTCCCGAACACCGGGGAGCTGTTTTTC.